The sequence of this T cell receptor (beta chain) was determined in a study of blood T cell repertoires in COVID-19. This table comes from immunoSEQ multiplex PCR, and its TCRdb copy is limited to in-frame clones, with some not included. The table shows 45,000 to 60,000 clones, with less than 90% occurring only once. The specimen sequenced was peripheral blood. The TCR comes from a woman aged 60-75 years with acute or convalescent COVID-19.

The CDR3 loop is CASRVTGLNYGYTF. In nucleotides, the CDR3 is TGTGCCAGCAGAGTGACAGGCCTAAACTATGGCTACACCTTC. The chain employs TRBV28 and TRBJ1-2; a weak D match, TRBD1 (6 bases). The CDR3 loop spans 14 amino acids. CDR1 and CDR2 (germline): MDHEN, SYDVKM. The ends were cut back, 6 bases at V and 2 bases at J, with 13 bases in the middle.